The clone carrying this T cell receptor (beta chain) was seen at least ten times. These data originate in a study of T cells in Graves' hyperthyroidism and ophthalmopathy. The V and J ends lost 2 bases and 4 bases, in that order; junction bases with no gene match: 7. This CDR3 is built from 14 residues. CDR1 and CDR2 from the germline V gene are GTSNPN and SVGIG (reference sequence). Hyperthyroidism had been newly diagnosed in patients aged 18 to 65, and its duration was under 2 months. Amplified regions were TCR beta CDR3 sequences from RNA transcripts. HTBI primers were the set used in a first-round RT-PCR of the TCR CDR3. TCRdb reprocessed the multiplex PCR reads via MiXCR and lists one record per CDR3 protein. The sample includes around 520,000 distinct CDR3 sequences, 13% to 15% seen only once; the top ten take approximately 15%.

Sequenced sample: blood. The V and J genes are TRBV30 and TRBJ2-7; 8 bases are shared with TRBD1. This TCR came from a woman in her forties with Graves' hyperthyroidism. The CDR3 here is CAWSSGQGPYEQYF. The CDR3 coding sequence is TGTGCCTGGAGTAGTGGACAGGGTCCGTACGAGCAGTACTTC.